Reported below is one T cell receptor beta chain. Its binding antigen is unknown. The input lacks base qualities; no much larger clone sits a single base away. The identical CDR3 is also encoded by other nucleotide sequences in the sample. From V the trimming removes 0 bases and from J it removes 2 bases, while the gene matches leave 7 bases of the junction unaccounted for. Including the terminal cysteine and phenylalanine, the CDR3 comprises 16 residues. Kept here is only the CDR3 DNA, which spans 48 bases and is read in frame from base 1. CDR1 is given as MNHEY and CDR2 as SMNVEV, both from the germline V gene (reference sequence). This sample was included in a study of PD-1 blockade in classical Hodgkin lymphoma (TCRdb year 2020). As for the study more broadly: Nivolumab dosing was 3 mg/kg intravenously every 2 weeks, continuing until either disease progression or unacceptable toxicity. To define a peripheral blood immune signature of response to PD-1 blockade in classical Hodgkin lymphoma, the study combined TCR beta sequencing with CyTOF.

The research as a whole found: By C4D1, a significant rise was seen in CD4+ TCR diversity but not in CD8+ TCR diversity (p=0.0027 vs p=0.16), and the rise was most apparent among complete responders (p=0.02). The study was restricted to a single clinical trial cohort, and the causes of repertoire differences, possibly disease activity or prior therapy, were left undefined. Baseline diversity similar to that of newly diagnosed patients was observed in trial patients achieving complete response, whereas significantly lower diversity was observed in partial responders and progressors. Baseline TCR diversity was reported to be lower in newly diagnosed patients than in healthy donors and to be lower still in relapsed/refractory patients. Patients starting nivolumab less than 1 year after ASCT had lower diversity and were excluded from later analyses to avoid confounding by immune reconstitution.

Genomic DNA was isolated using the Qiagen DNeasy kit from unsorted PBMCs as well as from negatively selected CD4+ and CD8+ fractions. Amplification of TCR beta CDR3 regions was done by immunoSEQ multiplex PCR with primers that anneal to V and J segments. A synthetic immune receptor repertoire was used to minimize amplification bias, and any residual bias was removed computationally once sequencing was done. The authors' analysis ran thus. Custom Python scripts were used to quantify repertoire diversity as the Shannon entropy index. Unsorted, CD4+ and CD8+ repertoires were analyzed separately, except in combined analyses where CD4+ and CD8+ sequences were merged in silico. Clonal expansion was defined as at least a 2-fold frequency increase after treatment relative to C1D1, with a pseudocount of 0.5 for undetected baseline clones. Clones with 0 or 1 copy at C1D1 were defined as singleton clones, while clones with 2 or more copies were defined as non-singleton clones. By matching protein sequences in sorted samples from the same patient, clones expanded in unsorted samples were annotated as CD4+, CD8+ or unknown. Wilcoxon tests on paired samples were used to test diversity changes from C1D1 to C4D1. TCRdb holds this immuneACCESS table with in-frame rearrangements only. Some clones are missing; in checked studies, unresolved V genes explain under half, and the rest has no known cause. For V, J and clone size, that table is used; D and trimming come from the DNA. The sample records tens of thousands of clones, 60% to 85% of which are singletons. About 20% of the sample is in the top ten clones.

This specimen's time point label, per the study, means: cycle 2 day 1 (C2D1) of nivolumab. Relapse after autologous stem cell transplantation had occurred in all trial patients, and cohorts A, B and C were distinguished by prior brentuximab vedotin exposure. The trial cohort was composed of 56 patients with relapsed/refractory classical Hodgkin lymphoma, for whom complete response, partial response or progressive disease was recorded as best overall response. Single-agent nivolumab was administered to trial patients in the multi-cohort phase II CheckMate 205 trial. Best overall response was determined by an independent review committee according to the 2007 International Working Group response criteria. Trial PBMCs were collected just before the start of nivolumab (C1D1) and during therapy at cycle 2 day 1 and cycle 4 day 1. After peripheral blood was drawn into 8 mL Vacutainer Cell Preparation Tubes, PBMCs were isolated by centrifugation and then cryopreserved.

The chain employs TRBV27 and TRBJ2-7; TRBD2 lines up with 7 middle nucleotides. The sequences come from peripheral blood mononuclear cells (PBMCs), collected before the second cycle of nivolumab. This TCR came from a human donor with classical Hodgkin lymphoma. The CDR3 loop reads CASSLSWEGPAYEQYF. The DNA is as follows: TGTGCCAGCAGTTTATCGTGGGAGGGCCCGGCCTACGAGCAGTACTTC.